This TCR beta chain was identified in a study of T cell responses to AZD1222 COVID-19 vaccine. General observations from the study: When two AZD1222 doses had been given, Spike-specific TCR breadth and depth rose. Across spike, vaccine-associated CD4 TCRs were found, dominant at 160-218 and 743-854. Clonal diversity was possibly underestimated, and white British individuals and females predominated among donors.

TCRdb's table, derived via immunoSEQ multiplex PCR, lists solely in-frame clones and lacks some. The sample yields about 150,000 clones, 90% to 95% seen once. A single count supports this clone. Its target is unknown. Germline CDR1 LNHDA, CDR2 SQIVND (reference sequence). The V gene end was trimmed by 7 bases and the J gene end by 7 bases; junction bases not matched to a gene: 11. The CDR3 consists of 15 residues. The origin of this receptor is an adult who received the AZD1222 COVID-19 vaccine. The material sequenced was peripheral blood, taken 28 days after the second AZD1222 dose. The gene calls are TRBV19 and TRBJ2-1, with 9 bases identical to TRBD2. The CDR3 region is CASTAQQRGVNEQFF. CDR3 in DNA: TGTGCCAGTACAGCCCAACAGCGGGGGGTAAATGAGCAGTTCTTC.